The 22 T cell receptor beta chains in this list originate from one sample, sequenced in a study of T cells in Graves' hyperthyroidism and ophthalmopathy. Regions amplified from RNA transcripts were the TCR beta CDR3 regions. Initially, a first-round RT-PCR of the TCR CDR3 employed the HTBI primer set. TCRdb called the multiplex PCR reads again in MiXCR, with one record for every CDR3 protein. The table has roughly 660,000 distinct CDR3 sequences, 17% seen once. What was sequenced was blood. The receptors come from a man aged 50 to 60 with Graves' hyperthyroidism.

Remarks on this clonotype: One end of the junction fails to match germline, which may point to a read error. The gene calls are TRBV4-1 and TRBJ2-5; 12 bases map to TRBD1. The CDR3 extends over 18 amino acids. Germline CDR1 reads MGHRA; CDR2 reads YSYEKL. The CDR3 DNA sequence: TGCGCCCGCAGCCAAGGCCGCCCGGGACAGGGGGCGAGGGAGACCCAGTACTTC. Its protein product is CARSQGRPGQGARETQYF.

This clonotype was detected many times. The rearrangement joins TRBV20-1 to TRBJ2-5; maybe TRBD2 (6 bases). The V end lost 5 bases, the J end lost 3 bases, and 13 bases lay between the germline ends. This CDR3 spans 13 amino acids. From germline, CDR1 is DFQATT and CDR2 SNEGSKA (reference sequence). CDR3 in amino acids: CSARDLTKETQYF. As DNA, the CDR3 is TGCAGTGCTCGGGACTTGACAAAAGAGACCCAGTACTTC.

This clonotype was seen more than once but under ten times. The V call is TRBV14, the J call TRBJ1-3; D unclear. Between the trimmed V and J ends, which lost 0 bases and 7 bases, there was a span of 10 bases. This CDR3 is built from 14 residues. Germline CDR1 is SGHDN and CDR2 is FVKESK. Here the CDR3 reads CASSQDRARNTIYF. In DNA form, the CDR3 reads TGTGCCAGCAGCCAAGATCGGGCGCGTAACACCATATATTTT.

The table lists this clonotype with many counts. J is TRBJ2-7 and V is TRBV29-1; no clear D. The CDR3 loop spans 13 amino acids. The V gene lost 6 bases and the J gene lost 2 bases, with 14 bases spanning the gap. CDR1 is SQVTM, CDR2 ANQGSEA, per germline. The CDR3 loop is CSVGNSRTYEQYF. CDR3 in DNA: TGCAGCGTGGGAAACAGTCGCACCTACGAGCAGTACTTC.

This chain uses TRBV11-2 with TRBJ2-1; 12 bases fit TRBD2. CDR3 length: 15 residues. The V gene's germline CDR1 is SGHAT and CDR2 FQNNGV. V dropped 0 bases and J dropped 6; count of bases not matched to a gene: 0. CDR3 in amino acids: CASSLETSGSNEQFF. The CDR3, as DNA: TGTGCCAGCAGCTTAGAGACTAGCGGGAGCAATGAGCAGTTCTTC.

This clonotype showed up just a few times. The chain combines TRBV12-3 or TRBV12-4 with TRBJ1-5; a weak D match, TRBD1 (5 bases). This CDR3 contains 16 residues. Trimming cost V 5 bases and J 2 bases, with 16 bases left between them. Written as DNA, the CDR3 is TGTGCCAGCAGTCCCCGGGACGGGGTCGGCAATCAGCCCCAGCATTTT. This gives the protein CASSPRDGVGNQPQHF.

This clonotype showed up many times. J is TRBJ2-3 and V is TRBV29-1; 7 bases agree with TRBD1. CDR3 length: 13 residues. The germline CDR1 and CDR2 sequences are SQVTM and ANQGSEA. Unmatched junction bases numbered 11, after V lost 6 bases and J lost 8 bases. The CDR3 nucleotides read TGCAGCGTCGGACAGGTCTCCACCGGTACGCAGTATTTT. Its protein product is CSVGQVSTGTQYF.

The chain recombines TRBV29-1 with TRBJ2-7, with D possibly TRBD1 on 6 matching bases. The germline CDR1 and CDR2 sequences are SQVTM and ANQGSEA. The ends were cut back, 3 bases at V and 0 bases at J, with 12 bases in the middle. The CDR3 is made up of 14 amino acids. The CDR3: CSVDGTPSSYEQYF. Here the CDR3 DNA reads TGCAGCGTTGATGGGACACCGAGCTCCTACGAGCAGTACTTC.

As for this clonotype: One end of the junction fails to match germline, which may point to a read error. CDR3 amino acids: CASNEQGGQPQHF. The CDR3 coding sequence is TGTGCCAGCAATGAACAGGGGGGTCAGCCCCAGCATTTT. The gene calls are TRBV2 and TRBJ1-5; TRBD1 aligns across 8 bases. Germline V gives CDR1 SNHLY, CDR2 FYNNEI. This CDR3 has 13 amino acids.

This clonotype was recorded many times. The V gene is TRBV5-1, the J gene TRBJ1-1; 9 nucleotides agree with TRBD1. J lost 4 bases, V lost 4 bases, and 8 bases had no gene match. The CDR3 sequence is 15 residues long. The germline V gene encodes CDR1 SGHRS and CDR2 YFSETQ. The CDR3 DNA reads TGCGCCAGCAGCCCTGGACAGGGGTTTATCACTGAAGCTTTCTTT. Protein sequence: CASSPGQGFITEAFF.

This clonotype was observed many times. CDR3 sequence: CASSFQGGGETQYF. The DNA for the CDR3 is TGTGCCAGCAGCTTTCAAGGGGGCGGTGAGACCCAGTACTTC. This chain links TRBV7-2 with TRBJ2-5; TRBD1 agrees at 7 bases. J was trimmed by 5 bases and V by 3 bases; bases with no gene match: 6. The germline gives CDR1 SGHTA, CDR2 FQGNSA. The CDR3 contains 14 residues.

This clonotype was seen many times. The chain is built from TRBV12-3 or TRBV12-4 and TRBJ2-7, with 9 bases aligning to TRBD1. Trimming removed 5 bases from V and 5 bases from J; junction bases left unmatched: 7. The CDR3 is 14 amino acids. Written as DNA, the CDR3 is TGTGCCAGCAGTCCACAGGGGGCTCTGGACGAGCAGTACTTC. It is translated as CASSPQGALDEQYF.

Comment on this clonotype: A clone one base away is much larger, so this may be a read error. The chain is built from TRBV11-2 and TRBJ2-5, with D perhaps TRBD1 (6 bases). This CDR3 comprises 19 residues. The germline gives CDR1 SGHAT, CDR2 FQNNGV. The CDR3 DNA sequence: TGTGGCAGCAGCTTAAAAGGACCGGGACAATCTGTCCCCCAAGAGACCCAGTACTTC. Amino acid sequence: CGSSLKGPGQSVPQETQYF.

This clonotype was picked up a small number of times. The genes are TRBV9 and TRBJ1-2; D call uncertain. Germline loops: CDR1 SGDLS, CDR2 YYNGEE. V was cut by 3 bases and J by 4 bases, with 13 bases left in between. The CDR3 loop spans 14 amino acids. The CDR3 here is CASSGSGDIYGYTF. DNA of the CDR3: TGTGCCAGCAGCGGGTCCGGGGATATCTATGGCTACACCTTC.

This clonotype was observed at least ten times. The genes are TRBV11-2 and TRBJ2-7, with D tentatively TRBD1 (6 bases). The V gene lost 3 bases and the J gene lost 2 bases, with 11 bases spanning the gap. Germline V CDR1 and CDR2: SGHAT, FQNNGV. The CDR3 extends over 14 amino acids. CDR3 amino acids: CASSFPGTPYEQYF. In DNA, the CDR3 is TGTGCCAGCAGCTTTCCCGGGACACCCTACGAGCAGTACTTC.

This clonotype has ten or more counts. The chain has TRBV6-8 and TRBJ2-1; D tentatively fits TRBD1 or TRBD2 (6 bases each). The length of the CDR3 is 15 residues. Germline CDR1 and CDR2: MNHGY and SAAAGT. Trimming took 6 bases from V and 4 from J, leaving 16 bases between them. The CDR3 loop is CASRTRGPLYNEQFF. The CDR3 DNA reads TGTGCCAGCAGGACACGGGGGCCCCTATACAATGAGCAGTTCTTC.

The chain combines TRBV7-2 with TRBJ2-3, with 8 bases identical to TRBD2. CDR1 is SGHTA, CDR2 FQGNSA, per germline. The CDR3 spans 14 residues. V lost 5 bases, J lost 5 bases, and 6 bases stayed unmatched. CDR3 nucleotide sequence: TGTGCCAGCAGCCCGGGAGGGGTGGTAGATACGCAGTATTTT. Protein: CASSPGGVVDTQYF.

V and J are TRBV20-1 and TRBJ1-2; 7 bases align to TRBD1. CDR1 DFQATT and CDR2 SNEGSKA come from the germline V gene (reference sequence). V lost 3 bases to trimming and J lost 4 bases; unmatched junction nucleotides: 5. The CDR3 is 13 amino acids. CDR3 residues: CSASPTGSYGYTF. The CDR3, as DNA: TGCAGTGCTAGCCCGACAGGGTCCTATGGCTACACCTTC.

This clonotype was found many times. This may be a read error, as it is one base from a much larger clone. The gene calls are TRBV7-2 and TRBJ2-7, with TRBD2 matching 10 bases. This CDR3 is 16 amino acids long. The junction had 7 bases not matched to a gene; V was cut back by 5 bases and J by 0 bases. Germline CDR1 reads SGHTA; CDR2 reads FQGNSA. The CDR3 DNA reads as TGTGCCAGCAGCCCTAGCGGGAGCTCGAACTCCTACGAGCAGTACTTC. Protein sequence: CASSPSGSSNSYEQYF.

This clonotype has a handful of counts. The J gene is TRBJ2-1, the V gene TRBV10-3, with 12 bases aligning to TRBD2. V lost 5 bases to trimming and J lost 0 bases; unmatched junction nucleotides: 14. Germline lookup yields CDR1 ENHRY and CDR2 SYGVKD. This CDR3 is built from 20 residues. The CDR3 is CAISLVGTSGSSGSYNEQFF. CDR3 sequence (DNA): TGTGCCATCAGTCTCGTCGGGACTAGCGGGTCTTCCGGCTCCTACAATGAGCAGTTCTTC.

The V call is TRBV5-1, the J call TRBJ2-7; 9 bases line up with TRBD1. V lost 3 bases to trimming and J lost 3 bases; unmatched junction nucleotides: 10. Germline CDR1 and CDR2: SGHRS and YFSETQ. This CDR3 comprises 16 residues. For the CDR3, the DNA is TGCGCCAGCAGCTCCGCTCAGCCGGGACAGGGCTACGAGCAGTACTTC. It yields the protein CASSSAQPGQGYEQYF.

This chain joins TRBV28 and TRBJ1-1; D is perhaps TRBD1 (6 bases). From germline, CDR1 is MDHEN and CDR2 SYDVKM. The CDR3 runs 13 residues. The V and J ends lost 1 base and 11 bases respectively, with 14 bases between them. The CDR3 reads CASSLSGRRGAFF. CDR3 sequence (DNA): TGTGCCAGCAGTTTATCGGGACGGAGGGGGGCTTTCTTT.